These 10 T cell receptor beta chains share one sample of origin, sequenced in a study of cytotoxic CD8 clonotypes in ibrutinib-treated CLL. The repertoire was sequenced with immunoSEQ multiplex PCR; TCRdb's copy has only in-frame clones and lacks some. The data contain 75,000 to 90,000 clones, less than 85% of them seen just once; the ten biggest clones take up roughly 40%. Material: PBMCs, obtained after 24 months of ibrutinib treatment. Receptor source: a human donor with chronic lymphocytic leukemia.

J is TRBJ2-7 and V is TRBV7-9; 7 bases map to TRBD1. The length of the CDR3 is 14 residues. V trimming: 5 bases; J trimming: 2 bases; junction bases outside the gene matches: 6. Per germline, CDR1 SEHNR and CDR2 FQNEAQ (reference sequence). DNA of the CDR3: TGTGCCAGCAGCCGATCGACAGGGCCCTACGAGCAGTACTTC. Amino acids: CASSRSTGPYEQYF.

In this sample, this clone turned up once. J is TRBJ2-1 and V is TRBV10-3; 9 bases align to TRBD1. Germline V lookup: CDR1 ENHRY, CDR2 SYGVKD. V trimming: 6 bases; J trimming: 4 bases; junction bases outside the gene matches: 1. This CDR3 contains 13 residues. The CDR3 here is CAIRGTGYNEQFF. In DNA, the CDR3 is TGTGCCATCAGGGGGACAGGGTACAATGAGCAGTTCTTC.

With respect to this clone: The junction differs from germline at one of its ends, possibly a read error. The CDR3 DNA follows: TGTGCCAGCAGTTTAGAGTCTAAGAACACGGAGAGGGATGGGTTC. Translating it yields CASSLESKNTERDGF. The V gene is TRBV27, the J gene TRBJ2-7, with TRBD2 as a possible D gene (5 bases). The germline V gene encodes CDR1 MNHEY and CDR2 SMNVEV (reference sequence). The CDR3 has 15 residues.

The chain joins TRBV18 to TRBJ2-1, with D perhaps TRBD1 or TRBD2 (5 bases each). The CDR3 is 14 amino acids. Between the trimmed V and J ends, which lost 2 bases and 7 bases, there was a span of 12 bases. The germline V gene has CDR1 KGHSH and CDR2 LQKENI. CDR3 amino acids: CASSPGTTDNEQFF. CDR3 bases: TGTGCCAGCTCACCAGGGACGACGGATAATGAGCAGTTCTTC.

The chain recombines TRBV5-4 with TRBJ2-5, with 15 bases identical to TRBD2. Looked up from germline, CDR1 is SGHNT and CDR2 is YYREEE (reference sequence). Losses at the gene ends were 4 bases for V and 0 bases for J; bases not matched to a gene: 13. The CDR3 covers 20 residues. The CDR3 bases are TGTGCCAGCAGCCCAGCCCCTTTGGGACTAGCGGGAGGCCACCAAGAGACCCAGTACTTC. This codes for CASSPAPLGLAGGHQETQYF.

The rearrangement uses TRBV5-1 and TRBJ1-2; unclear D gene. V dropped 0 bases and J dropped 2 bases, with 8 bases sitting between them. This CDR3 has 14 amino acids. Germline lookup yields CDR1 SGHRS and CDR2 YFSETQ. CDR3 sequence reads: CASSLALGNYGYTF. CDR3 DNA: TGCGCCAGCAGCTTGGCCTTGGGAAACTATGGCTACACCTTC.

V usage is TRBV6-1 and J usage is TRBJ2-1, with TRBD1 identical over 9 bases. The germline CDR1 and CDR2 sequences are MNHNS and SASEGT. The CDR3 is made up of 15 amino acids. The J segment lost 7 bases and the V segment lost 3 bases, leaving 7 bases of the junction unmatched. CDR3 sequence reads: CASSDAGTGTNEQFF. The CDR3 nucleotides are TGTGCCAGCAGTGACGCCGGGACAGGGACGAATGAGCAGTTCTTC.

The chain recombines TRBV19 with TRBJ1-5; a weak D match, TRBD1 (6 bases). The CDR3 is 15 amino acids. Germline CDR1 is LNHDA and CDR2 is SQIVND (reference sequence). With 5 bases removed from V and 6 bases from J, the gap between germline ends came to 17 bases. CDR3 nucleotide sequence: TGTGCCAGTAGTCTCGGAGGGGGGATCGGTCAGCCCCAGCATTTT. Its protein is CASSLGGGIGQPQHF.

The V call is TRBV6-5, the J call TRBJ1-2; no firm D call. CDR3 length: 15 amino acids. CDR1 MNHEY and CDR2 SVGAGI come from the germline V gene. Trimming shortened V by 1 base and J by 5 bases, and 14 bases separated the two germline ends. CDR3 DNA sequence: TGTGCCAGCAGTTACTTACCGACTACGGGTTATGGCTACACCTTC. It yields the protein CASSYLPTTGYGYTF.

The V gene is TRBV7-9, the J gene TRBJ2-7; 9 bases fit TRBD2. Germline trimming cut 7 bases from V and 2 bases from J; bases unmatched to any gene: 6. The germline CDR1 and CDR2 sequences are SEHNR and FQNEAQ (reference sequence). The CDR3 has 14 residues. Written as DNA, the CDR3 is TGTGCCAGCACCCCGACTAGCGGAGCCTACGAGCAGTACTTC. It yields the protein CASTPTSGAYEQYF.